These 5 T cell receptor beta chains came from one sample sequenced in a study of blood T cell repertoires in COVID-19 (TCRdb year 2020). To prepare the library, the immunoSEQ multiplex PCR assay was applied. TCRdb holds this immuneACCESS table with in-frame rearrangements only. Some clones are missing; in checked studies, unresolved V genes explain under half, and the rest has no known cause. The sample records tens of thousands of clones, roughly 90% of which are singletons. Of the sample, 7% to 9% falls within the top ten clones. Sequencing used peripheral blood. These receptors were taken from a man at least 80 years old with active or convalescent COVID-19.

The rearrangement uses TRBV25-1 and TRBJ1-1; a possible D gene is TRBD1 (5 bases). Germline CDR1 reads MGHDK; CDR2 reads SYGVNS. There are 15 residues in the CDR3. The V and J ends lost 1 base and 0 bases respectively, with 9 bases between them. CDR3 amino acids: CASSEFKGMNTEAFF. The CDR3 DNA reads TGTGCCAGCAGTGAATTTAAGGGGATGAACACTGAAGCTTTCTTT.

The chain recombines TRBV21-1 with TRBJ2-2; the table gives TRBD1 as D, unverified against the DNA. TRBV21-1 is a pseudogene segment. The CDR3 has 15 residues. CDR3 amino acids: CASIGTGDHTGELFF. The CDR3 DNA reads TGTGCCAGCATCGGGACAGGGGATCACACCGGGGAGCTGTTTTTT.

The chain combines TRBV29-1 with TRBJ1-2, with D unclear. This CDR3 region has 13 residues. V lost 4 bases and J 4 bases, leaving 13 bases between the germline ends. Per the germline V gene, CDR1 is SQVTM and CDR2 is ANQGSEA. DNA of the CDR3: TGCAGCGTTGCTCTTGCCAGCGGCTATGGCTACACCTTC. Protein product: CSVALASGYGYTF.

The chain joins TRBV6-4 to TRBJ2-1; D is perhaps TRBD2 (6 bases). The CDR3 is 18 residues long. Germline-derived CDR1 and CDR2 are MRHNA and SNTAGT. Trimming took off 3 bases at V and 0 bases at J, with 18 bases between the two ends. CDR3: CASSEGNTWDSSYNEQFF. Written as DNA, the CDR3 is TGTGCCAGCAGTGAAGGGAACACTTGGGACTCCTCCTACAATGAGCAGTTCTTC.

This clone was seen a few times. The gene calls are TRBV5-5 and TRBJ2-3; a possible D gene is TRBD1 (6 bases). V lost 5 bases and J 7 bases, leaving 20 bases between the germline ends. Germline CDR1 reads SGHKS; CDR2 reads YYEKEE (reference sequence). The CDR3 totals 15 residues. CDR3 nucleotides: TGTGCCAGCAGGACAGGCCCAGAAGGGGGAAATACGCAGTATTTT. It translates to CASRTGPEGGNTQYF. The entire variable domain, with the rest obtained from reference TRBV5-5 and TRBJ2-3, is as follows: DAGVTQSPTHLIKTRGQQVTLRCSPISGHKSVSWYQQVLGQGPQFIFQYYEKEERGRGNFPDRFSARQFPNYSSELNVNALLLGDSALYLCASRTGPEGGNTQYFGPGTRLTVL.